This TCR beta chain was obtained from a study of blood T cell repertoires in COVID-19. The method was immunoSEQ multiplex PCR; TCRdb's version includes in-frame clones alone and lacks a portion of them. The table lists roughly 60,000 clones, around 83% of them singletons. CDR3 length: 18 amino acids. Germline V gives CDR1 KGHDR, CDR2 SFDVKD. Deletions cut 4 bases from V and 3 bases from J, with 21 bases between. The sequence derives from a human donor in a cohort sampled during active or convalescent COVID-19. This rearrangement joins TRBV24-1 to TRBJ1-5; D might be TRBD1 (6 bases). Sequencing was done on a sample of peripheral blood. The CDR3 bases are TGTGCCACCAGTGAGGCGGACAGTCTCATTAAAAACAATCAGCCCCAGCATTTT. It translates to CATSEADSLIKNNQPQHF.